One and the same sample provided the 8 T cell receptor beta chains below, sequenced in a study of T-cell memory formation after mild COVID-19. TCRdb recomputed calls from the 5' RACE reads with MiXCR, one row per CDR3 protein. Of 400,000 to 550,000 distinct CDR3 sequences listed, about 23% are singletons. Sequenced sample: PBMCs or a T cell subset sorted from them (not recorded which). These receptors originate from an adult woman who had mild COVID-19 (a few samples of this study predate the infection). Cell type and time point are not known.

This chain uses TRBV12-3 or TRBV12-4 with TRBJ2-7; no clear D. Trimming left V 6 bases short and J 3 bases short, with 15 bases between. There are 14 residues in the CDR3. CDR3 sequence (DNA): TGTGCCAGCAGCCCAACCTCTTTCTACTACGAGCAGTACTTC. Translation: CASSPTSFYYEQYF.

This chain connects TRBV5-1 to TRBJ2-5; 7 nucleotides line up with TRBD1. The CDR3 runs to 13 residues. V trimming: 5 bases; J trimming: 5 bases; junction bases outside the gene matches: 6. CDR1 and CDR2 from the germline V gene are SGHRS and YFSETQ. The CDR3 coding sequence is TGCGCCAGCAGACAGGGGAGTGGGGAGACCCAGTACTTC. It codes for CASRQGSGETQYF. Full variable domain (remainder filled in from reference TRBV5-1 and TRBJ2-5): KAGVTQTPRYLIKTRGQQVTLSCSPISGHRSVSWYQQTPGQGLQFLFEYFSETQRNKGNFPGRFSGRQFSNSRSEMNVSTLELGDSALYLCASRQGSGETQYFGPGTRLLVL.

The J gene is TRBJ2-1, the V gene TRBV20-1; 11 bases are a match to TRBD2. This CDR3 has 13 residues. Germline lookup yields CDR1 DFQATT and CDR2 SNEGSKA (reference sequence). V was pared by 7 bases and J by 2 bases, with 1 base of the junction left unmatched. In nucleotides, the CDR3 is TGCAGTGGACTAGCGGGACCCTACAATGAGCAGTTCTTC. Translating gives CSGLAGPYNEQFF.

This clonotype was counted between two and nine times. V usage is TRBV18 and J usage is TRBJ1-1; D remains ambiguous. Trimming removed 1 base at V and 1 base at J, with 13 bases between. Germline V gene sequence: CDR1 KGHSH, CDR2 LQKENI. This CDR3 has 16 amino acids. The CDR3 spells CASSPLKGVSNTEAFF. CDR3 nucleotides: TGTGCCAGCTCACCACTGAAGGGCGTCTCGAACACTGAAGCTTTCTTT.

In this sample, this clonotype turned up a few times. The chain has TRBV20-1 and TRBJ2-7; 7 nucleotides match TRBD2. Unmatched junction bases numbered 11, after V lost 3 bases and J lost 3 bases. The CDR3 contains 15 residues. Looked up from germline, CDR1 is DFQATT and CDR2 is SNEGSKA (reference sequence). CDR3 nucleotide sequence: TGCAGTGCTAGGTCCGGGAGCGGGAAAGTCTACGAGCAGTACTTC. Its translation is CSARSGSGKVYEQYF.

The chain uses TRBV4-1 and TRBJ2-1; tentative D call: TRBD1 (6 bases). The CDR3 sequence is 14 residues long. The V gene lost 0 bases and the J gene lost 6 bases, with 9 bases spanning the gap. Germline CDR1 is MGHRA and CDR2 is YSYEKL. CDR3 nucleotides: TGCGCCAGCAGCCAAGAGGGACAAGCCAATGAGCAGTTCTTC. Its protein is CASSQEGQANEQFF.

The table lists this clonotype with a few counts. The V and J genes are TRBV6-5 and TRBJ2-5, with a weak D call TRBD2 (6 bases). Germline lookup yields CDR1 MNHEY and CDR2 SVGAGI. This CDR3 comprises 15 residues. The V end lost 0 bases, the J end lost 4 bases, and 12 bases lay between the germline ends. This CDR3 reads CASSYSTGGRETQYF. The CDR3 DNA follows: TGTGCCAGCAGTTACTCGACTGGAGGGCGAGAGACCCAGTACTTC.

This clonotype appeared once. The CDR3, as DNA: TGTGCCAGCAGTTCAGGGGGGTTCAATTCACCCCTCCACTTT. Translation: CASSSGGFNSPLHF. The chain employs TRBV27 and TRBJ1-6, with 7 bases matching TRBD1. V lost 4 bases to trimming and J lost 7 bases; unmatched junction nucleotides: 4. Looked up from germline, CDR1 is MNHEY and CDR2 is SMNVEV (reference sequence). This CDR3 is built from 14 residues.